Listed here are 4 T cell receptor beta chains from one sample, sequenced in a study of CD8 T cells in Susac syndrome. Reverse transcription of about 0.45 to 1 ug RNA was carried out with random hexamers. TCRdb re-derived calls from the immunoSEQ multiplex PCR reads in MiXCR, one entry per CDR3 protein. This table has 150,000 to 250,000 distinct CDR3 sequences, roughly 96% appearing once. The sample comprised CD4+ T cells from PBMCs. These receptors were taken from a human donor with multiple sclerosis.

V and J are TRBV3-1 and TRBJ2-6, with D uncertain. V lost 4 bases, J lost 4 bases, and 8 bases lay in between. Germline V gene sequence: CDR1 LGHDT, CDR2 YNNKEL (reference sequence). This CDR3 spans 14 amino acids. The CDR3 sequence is CASSPGEGANVLTF. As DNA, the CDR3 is TGTGCCAGCAGCCCCGGCGAGGGGGCCAACGTCCTGACTTTC.

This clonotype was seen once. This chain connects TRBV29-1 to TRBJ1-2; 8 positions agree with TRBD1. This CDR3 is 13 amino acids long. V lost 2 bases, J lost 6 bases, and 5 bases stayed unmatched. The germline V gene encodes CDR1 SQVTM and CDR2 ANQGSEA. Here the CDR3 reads CSVEQGANHGYTF. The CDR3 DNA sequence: TGCAGCGTTGAACAGGGGGCAAACCATGGCTACACCTTC.

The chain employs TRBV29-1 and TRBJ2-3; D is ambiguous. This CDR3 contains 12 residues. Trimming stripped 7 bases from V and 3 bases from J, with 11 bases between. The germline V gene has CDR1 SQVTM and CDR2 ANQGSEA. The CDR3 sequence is CSAVPSTDTQYF. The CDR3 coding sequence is TGCAGCGCCGTTCCTAGTACAGATACGCAGTATTTT.

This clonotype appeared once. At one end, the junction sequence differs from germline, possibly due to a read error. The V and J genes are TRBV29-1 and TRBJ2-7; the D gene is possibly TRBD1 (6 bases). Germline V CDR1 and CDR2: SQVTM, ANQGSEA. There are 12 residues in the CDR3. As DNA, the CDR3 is TGCAGCTTTGAGGGGGACTCCTACGAGCAGTACTTC. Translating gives CSFEGDSYEQYF.